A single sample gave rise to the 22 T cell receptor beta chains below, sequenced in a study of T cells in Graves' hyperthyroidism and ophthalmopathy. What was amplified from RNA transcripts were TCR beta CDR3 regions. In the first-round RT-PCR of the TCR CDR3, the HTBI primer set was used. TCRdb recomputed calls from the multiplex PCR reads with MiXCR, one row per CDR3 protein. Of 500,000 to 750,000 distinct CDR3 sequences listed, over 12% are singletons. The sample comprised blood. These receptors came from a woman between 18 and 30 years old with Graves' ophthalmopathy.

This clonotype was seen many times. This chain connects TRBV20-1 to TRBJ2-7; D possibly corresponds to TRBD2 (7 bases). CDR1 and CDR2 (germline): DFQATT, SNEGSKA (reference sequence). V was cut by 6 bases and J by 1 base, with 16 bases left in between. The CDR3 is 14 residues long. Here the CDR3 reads CSAARGARSYEQYF. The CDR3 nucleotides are TGCAGTGCCGCCCGGGGGGCTAGGTCCTACGAGCAGTACTTC.

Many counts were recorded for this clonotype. The CDR3 region is CASSLGESGQAFWKYGYTF. CDR3 sequence (DNA): TGTGCCAGCAGCTTAGGGGAATCGGGACAGGCCTTCTGGAAGTATGGCTACACCTTC. This chain links TRBV11-2 with TRBJ1-2, with TRBD1 matching 8 bases. Trimming removed 1 base from V and 5 bases from J; junction bases left unmatched: 18. The germline V gene has CDR1 SGHAT and CDR2 FQNNGV. The CDR3 runs 19 residues.

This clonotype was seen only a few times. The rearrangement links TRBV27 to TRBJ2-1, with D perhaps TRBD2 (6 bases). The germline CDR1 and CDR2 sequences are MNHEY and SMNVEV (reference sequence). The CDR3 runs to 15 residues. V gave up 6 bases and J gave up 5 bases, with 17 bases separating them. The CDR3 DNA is TGTGCCAGCAGCCTCGGGACTGGCGGCCACAATGAGCAGTTCTTC. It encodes CASSLGTGGHNEQFF.

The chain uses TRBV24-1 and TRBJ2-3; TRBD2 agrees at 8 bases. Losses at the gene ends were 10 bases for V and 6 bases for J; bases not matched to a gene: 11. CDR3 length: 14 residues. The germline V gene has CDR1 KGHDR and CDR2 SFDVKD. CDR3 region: CATRRGGVGDTQYF. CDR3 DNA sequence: TGTGCCACTCGCCGGGGGGGAGTGGGGGATACGCAGTATTTT.

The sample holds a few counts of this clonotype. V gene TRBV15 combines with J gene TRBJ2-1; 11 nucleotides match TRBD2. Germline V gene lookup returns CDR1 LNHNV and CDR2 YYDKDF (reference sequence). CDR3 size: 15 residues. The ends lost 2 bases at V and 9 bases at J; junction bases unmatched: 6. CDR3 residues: CATSRRLAGSGEQFF. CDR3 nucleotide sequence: TGTGCCACCAGCAGACGACTAGCGGGATCGGGTGAGCAGTTCTTC.

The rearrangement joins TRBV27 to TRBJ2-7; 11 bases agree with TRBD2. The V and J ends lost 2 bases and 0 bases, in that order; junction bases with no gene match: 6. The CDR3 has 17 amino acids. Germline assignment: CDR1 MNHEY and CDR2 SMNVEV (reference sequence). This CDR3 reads CASSLRLAGSHSYEQYF. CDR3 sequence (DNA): TGTGCCAGCAGTTTAAGACTAGCGGGAAGCCACTCCTACGAGCAGTACTTC.

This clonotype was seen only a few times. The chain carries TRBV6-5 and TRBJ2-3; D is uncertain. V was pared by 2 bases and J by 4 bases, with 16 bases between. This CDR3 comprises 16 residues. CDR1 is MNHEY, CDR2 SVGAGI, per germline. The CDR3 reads CASSYPPTARADTQYF. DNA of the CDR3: TGTGCCAGCAGTTACCCCCCAACAGCCCGAGCAGATACGCAGTATTTT.

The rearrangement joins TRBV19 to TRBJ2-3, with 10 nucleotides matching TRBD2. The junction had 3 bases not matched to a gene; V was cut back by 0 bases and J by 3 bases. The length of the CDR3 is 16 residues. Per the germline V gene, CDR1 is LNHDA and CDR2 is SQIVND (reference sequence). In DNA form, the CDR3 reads TGTGCCAGTAGTATAGATGGACTAGCGGCTACAGATACGCAGTATTTT. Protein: CASSIDGLAATDTQYF.

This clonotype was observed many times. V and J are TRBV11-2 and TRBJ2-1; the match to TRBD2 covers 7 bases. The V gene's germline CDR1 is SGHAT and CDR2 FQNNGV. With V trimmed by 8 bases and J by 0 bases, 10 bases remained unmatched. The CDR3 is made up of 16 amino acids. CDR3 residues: CASSSLWEGSYNEQFF. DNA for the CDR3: TGTGCCAGCTCCTCTCTCTGGGAGGGCTCCTACAATGAGCAGTTCTTC.

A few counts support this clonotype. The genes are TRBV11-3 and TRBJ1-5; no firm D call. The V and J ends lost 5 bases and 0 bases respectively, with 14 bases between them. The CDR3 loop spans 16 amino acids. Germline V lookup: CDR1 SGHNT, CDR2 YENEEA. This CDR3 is CASSQAWSYSNQPQHF. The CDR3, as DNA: TGTGCCAGCAGCCAGGCGTGGTCCTATAGCAATCAGCCCCAGCATTTT.

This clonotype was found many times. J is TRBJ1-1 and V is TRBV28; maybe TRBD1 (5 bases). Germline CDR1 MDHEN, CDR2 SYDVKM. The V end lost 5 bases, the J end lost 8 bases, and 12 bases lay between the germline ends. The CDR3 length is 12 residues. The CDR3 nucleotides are TGTGCCAGCAGTAGTACCGGGACCGAAGCTTTCTTT. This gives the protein CASSSTGTEAFF.

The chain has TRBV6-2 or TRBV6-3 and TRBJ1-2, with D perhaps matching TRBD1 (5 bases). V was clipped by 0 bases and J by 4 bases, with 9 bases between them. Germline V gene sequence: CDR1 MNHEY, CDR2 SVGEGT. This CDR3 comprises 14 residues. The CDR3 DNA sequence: TGTGCCAGCAGTTACTCCGGACACCGCTATGGCTACACCTTC. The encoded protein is CASSYSGHRYGYTF.

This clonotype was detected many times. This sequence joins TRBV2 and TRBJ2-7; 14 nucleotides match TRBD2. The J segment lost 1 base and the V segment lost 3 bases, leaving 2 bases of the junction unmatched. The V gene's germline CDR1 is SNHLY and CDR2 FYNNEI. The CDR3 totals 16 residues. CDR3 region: CASSDGLAGGSYEQYF. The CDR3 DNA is TGTGCCAGCAGTGATGGACTAGCGGGAGGTTCCTACGAGCAGTACTTC.

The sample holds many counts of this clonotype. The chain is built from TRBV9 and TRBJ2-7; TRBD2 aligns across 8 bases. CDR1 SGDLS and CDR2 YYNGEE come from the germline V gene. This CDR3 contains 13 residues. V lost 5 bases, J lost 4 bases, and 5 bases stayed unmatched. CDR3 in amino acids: CASSAGGAYEQYF. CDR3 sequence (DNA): TGTGCCAGCAGTGCCGGGGGGGCGTACGAGCAGTACTTC.

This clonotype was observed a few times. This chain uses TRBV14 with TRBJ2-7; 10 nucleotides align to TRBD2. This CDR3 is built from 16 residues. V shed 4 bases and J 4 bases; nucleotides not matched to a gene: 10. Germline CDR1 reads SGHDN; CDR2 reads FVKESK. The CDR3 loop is CASSPLASGSGYEQYF. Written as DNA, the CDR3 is TGTGCCAGCAGCCCTTTGGCTAGCGGGAGTGGTTACGAGCAGTACTTC.

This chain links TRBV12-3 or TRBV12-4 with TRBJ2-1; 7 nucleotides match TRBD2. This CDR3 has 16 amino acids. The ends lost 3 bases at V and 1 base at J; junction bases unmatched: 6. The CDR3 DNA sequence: TGTGCCAGCAGTTTTGGGGGAGGGGCTTCCTACAATGAGCAGTTCTTC. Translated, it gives CASSFGGGASYNEQFF.

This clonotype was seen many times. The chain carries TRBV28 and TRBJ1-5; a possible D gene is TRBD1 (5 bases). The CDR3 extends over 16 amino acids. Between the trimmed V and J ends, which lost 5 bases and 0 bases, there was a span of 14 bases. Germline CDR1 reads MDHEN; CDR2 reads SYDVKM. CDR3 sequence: CASSTDSVYSNQPQHF. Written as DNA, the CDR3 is TGTGCCAGCAGTACCGACAGTGTGTATAGCAATCAGCCCCAGCATTTT. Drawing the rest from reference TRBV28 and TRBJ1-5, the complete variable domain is DVKVTQSSRYLVKRTGEKVFLECVQDMDHENMFWYRQDPGLGLRLIYFSYDVKMKEKGDIPEGYSVSREKKERFSLILESASTNQTSMYLCASSTDSVYSNQPQHFGDGTRLSIL.

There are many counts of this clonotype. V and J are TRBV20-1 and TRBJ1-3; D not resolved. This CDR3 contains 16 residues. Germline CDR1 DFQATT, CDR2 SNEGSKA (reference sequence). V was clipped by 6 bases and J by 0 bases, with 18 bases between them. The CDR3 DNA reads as TGCAGTGCCGACGGATTCGAGAGGAACTCTGGAAACACCATATATTTT. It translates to CSADGFERNSGNTIYF.

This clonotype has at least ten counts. The CDR3 loop is CATSDRQGTEAFF. As DNA, the CDR3 is TGTGCCACCAGTGATCGACAGGGGACTGAAGCTTTCTTT. V and J are TRBV24-1 and TRBJ1-1; 8 nucleotides line up with TRBD1. J lost 5 bases, V lost 3 bases, and 1 base had no gene match. This CDR3 comprises 13 residues. Germline assignment: CDR1 KGHDR and CDR2 SFDVKD.

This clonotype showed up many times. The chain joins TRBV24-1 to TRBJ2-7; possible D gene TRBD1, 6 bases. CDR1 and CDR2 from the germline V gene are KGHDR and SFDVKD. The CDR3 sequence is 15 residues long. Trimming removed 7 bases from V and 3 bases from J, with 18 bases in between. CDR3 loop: CATSPGRGTLYEQYF. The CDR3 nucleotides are TGTGCCACCAGCCCTGGCAGGGGCACCCTCTACGAGCAGTACTTC.

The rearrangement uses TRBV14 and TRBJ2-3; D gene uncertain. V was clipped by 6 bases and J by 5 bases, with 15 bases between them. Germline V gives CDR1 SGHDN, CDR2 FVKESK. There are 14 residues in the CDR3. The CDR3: CASRSRLQGDTQYF. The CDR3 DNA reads TGTGCCAGCAGAAGCAGACTCCAAGGAGATACGCAGTATTTT.

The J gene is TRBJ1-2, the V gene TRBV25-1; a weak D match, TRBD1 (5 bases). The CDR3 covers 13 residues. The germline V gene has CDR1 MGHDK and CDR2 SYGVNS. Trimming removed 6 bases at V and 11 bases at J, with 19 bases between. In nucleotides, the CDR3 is TGTGCCAGCAGAGGGGCAAACCTGGATCGGTACACCTTC. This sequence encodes CASRGANLDRYTF.